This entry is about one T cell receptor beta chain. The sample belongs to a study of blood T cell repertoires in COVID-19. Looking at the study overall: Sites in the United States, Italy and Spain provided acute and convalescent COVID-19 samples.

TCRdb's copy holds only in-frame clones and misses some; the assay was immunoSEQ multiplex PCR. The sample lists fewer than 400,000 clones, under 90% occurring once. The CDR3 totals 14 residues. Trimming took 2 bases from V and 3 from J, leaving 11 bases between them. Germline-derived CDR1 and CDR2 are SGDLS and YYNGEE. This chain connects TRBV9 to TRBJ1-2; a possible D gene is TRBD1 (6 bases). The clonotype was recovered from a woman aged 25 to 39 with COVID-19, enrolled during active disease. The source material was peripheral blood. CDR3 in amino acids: CASSVGQTDYGYTF. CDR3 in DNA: TGTGCCAGCAGCGTCGGACAGACGGACTATGGCTACACCTTC.